These 4 T cell receptor beta chains were all obtained from the same sample, sequenced in a study of PD-1 blockade in classical Hodgkin lymphoma. Libraries were prepared by immunoSEQ multiplex PCR; TCRdb keeps only in-frame clonotypes and omits some of them. The data contain about 97,000 clones, approximately 80% of them singletons. With no exception, relapse followed autologous stem cell transplantation in all patients, and brentuximab vedotin exposure varied. The sample in question was peripheral blood mononuclear cells (PBMCs), obtained at baseline. All receptors derive from a human donor with classical Hodgkin lymphoma.

This chain connects TRBV5-5 to TRBJ2-2; D is possibly TRBD1 or TRBD2 (5 bases each). In germline, CDR1 is SGHKS, CDR2 YYEKEE (reference sequence). CDR3 length: 16 amino acids. Trimming shortened V by 3 bases and J by 1 base, and 13 bases separated the two germline ends. CDR3 amino acids: CASSSSGAQNTGELFF. CDR3 nucleotide sequence: TGTGCCAGCAGCTCATCCGGGGCCCAGAACACCGGGGAGCTGTTTTTT.

J is TRBJ2-7 and V is TRBV5-1, with 12 bases lining up with TRBD2. The germline V gene encodes CDR1 SGHRS and CDR2 YFSETQ. The CDR3 totals 14 residues. The V and J ends lost 7 bases and 5 bases, in that order; junction bases with no gene match: 7. This chain's CDR3 is CASRPTSGSDEQYF. Here the CDR3 DNA reads TGCGCCAGCCGTCCGACTAGCGGGAGCGACGAGCAGTACTTC.

This sequence joins TRBV10-1 and TRBJ2-2, with 11 bases lining up with TRBD2. Per the germline V gene, CDR1 is WNHNN and CDR2 is SYGVQD (reference sequence). V dropped 3 bases and J dropped 3; count of bases not matched to a gene: 3. CDR3 length: 16 residues. The DNA for the CDR3 is TGCGCCAGCAGTGACATAGCGGGAGGGTACACCGGGGAGCTGTTTTTT. As protein: CASSDIAGGYTGELFF.

The chain has TRBV5-1 and TRBJ2-1, with TRBD1 identical over 8 bases. The CDR3 runs to 13 residues. CDR1 is SGHRS and CDR2 is YFSETQ in the germline V gene. The V and J ends lost 6 bases and 6 bases, in that order; junction bases with no gene match: 5. CDR3 bases: TGCGCCAGCAAGGAGACAGGGGTCAATGAGCAGTTCTTC. It encodes CASKETGVNEQFF. Variable domain in full (rest from reference TRBV5-1 and TRBJ2-1): KAGVTQTPRYLIKTRGQQVTLSCSPISGHRSVSWYQQTPGQGLQFLFEYFSETQRNKGNFPGRFSGRQFSNSRSEMNVSTLELGDSALYLCASKETGVNEQFFGPGTRLTVL.